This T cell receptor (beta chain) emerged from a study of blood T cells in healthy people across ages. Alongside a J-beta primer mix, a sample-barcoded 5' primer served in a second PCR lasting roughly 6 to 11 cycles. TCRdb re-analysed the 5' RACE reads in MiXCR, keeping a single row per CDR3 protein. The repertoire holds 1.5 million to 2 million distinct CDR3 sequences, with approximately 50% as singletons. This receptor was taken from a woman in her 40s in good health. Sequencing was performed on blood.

The chain's CDR3 is CASSPEVGIQHF. The DNA of the CDR3 is TGTGCCAGCAGCCCCGAGGTGGGCATCCAGCATTTT. The rearrangement uses TRBV7-2 and TRBJ1-5, with D hard to call. The CDR3 has 12 residues. Trimming removed 5 bases from V and 12 bases from J, with 14 bases in between. In germline, CDR1 is SGHTA, CDR2 FQGNSA.